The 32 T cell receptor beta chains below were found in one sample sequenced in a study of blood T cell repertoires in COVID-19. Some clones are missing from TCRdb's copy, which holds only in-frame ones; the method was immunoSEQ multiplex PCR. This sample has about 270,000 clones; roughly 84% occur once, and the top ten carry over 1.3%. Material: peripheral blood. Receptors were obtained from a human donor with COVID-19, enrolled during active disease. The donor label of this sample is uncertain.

As DNA, the CDR3 is TGTGCCAGCAGCTTGCCCTGGCCTAGCACAGATACGCAGTATTTT. This translates into CASSLPWPSTDTQYF. J is TRBJ2-3 and V is TRBV5-6; no reliable D call. Germline CDR1 reads SGHDT; CDR2 reads YYEEEE. With 1 base removed from V and 0 bases from J, the gap between germline ends came to 9 bases. This CDR3 has 15 amino acids.

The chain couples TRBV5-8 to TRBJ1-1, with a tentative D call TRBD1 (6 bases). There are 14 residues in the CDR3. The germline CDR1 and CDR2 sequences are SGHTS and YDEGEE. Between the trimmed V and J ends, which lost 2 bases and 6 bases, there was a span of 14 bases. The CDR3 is CASSLFKGESEAFF. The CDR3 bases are TGTGCCAGCAGCTTATTTAAGGGGGAATCTGAAGCTTTCTTT.

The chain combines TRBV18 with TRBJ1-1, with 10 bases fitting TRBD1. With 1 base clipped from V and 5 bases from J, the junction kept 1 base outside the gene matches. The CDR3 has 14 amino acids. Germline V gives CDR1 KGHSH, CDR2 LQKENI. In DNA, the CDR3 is TGTGCCAGCTCACCACGGGACAGGGGTACTGAAGCTTTCTTT. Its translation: CASSPRDRGTEAFF.

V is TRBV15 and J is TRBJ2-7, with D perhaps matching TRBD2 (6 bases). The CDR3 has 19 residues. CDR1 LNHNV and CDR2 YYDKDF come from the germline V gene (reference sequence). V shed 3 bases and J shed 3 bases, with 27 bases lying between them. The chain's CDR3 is CATSSAQTAGPSGYYEQYF. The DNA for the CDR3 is TGTGCCACCAGCAGTGCCCAAACAGCGGGCCCTTCAGGGTACTACGAGCAGTACTTC.

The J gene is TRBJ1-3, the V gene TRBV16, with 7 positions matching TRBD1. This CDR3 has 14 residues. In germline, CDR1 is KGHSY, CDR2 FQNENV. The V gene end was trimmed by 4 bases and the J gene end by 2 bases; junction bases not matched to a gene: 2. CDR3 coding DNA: TGTGCCAGCAGCCGGGACAGACCTGGAAACACCATATATTTT. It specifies CASSRDRPGNTIYF. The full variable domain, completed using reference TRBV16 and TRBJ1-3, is GEEVAQTPKHLVRGEGQKAKLYCAPIKGHSYVFWYQQVLKNEFKFLISFQNENVFDETGMPKERFSAKCLPNSPCSLEIQATKLEDSAVYFCASSRDRPGNTIYFGEGSWLTVV.

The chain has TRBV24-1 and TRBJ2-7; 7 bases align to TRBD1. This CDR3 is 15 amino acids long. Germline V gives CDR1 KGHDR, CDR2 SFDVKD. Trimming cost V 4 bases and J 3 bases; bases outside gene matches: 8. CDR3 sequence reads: CATSEGDSRYYEQYF. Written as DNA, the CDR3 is TGTGCCACCAGTGAAGGGGACAGTCGTTACTACGAGCAGTACTTC.

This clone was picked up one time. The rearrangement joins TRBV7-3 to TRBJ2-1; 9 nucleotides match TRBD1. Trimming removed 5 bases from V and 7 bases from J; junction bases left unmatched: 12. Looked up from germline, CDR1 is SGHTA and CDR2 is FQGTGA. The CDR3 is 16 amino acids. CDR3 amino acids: CASSGSGTGPINEQFF. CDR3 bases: TGTGCCAGCAGCGGATCCGGGACAGGGCCAATTAATGAGCAGTTCTTC. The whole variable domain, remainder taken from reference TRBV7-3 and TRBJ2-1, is GAGVSQTPSNKVTEKGKYVELRCDPISGHTALYWYRQSLGQGPEFLIYFQGTGAADDSGLPNDRFFAVRPEGSVSTLKIQRTERGDSAVYLCASSGSGTGPINEQFFGPGTRLTVL.

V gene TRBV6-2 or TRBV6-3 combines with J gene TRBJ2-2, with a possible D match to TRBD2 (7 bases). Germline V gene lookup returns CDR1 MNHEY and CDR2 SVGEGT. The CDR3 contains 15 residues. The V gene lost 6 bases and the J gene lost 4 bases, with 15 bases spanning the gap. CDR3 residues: CASSTTGRGTGELFF. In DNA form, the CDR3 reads TGTGCCAGCAGCACTACAGGGAGGGGCACCGGGGAGCTGTTTTTT.

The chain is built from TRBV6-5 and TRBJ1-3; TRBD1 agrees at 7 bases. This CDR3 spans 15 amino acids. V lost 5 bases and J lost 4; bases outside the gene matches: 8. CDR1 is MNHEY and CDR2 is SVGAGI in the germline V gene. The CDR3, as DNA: TGTGCCAGCAGTAACCAACAGGGGATCGGAAACACCATATATTTT. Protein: CASSNQQGIGNTIYF.

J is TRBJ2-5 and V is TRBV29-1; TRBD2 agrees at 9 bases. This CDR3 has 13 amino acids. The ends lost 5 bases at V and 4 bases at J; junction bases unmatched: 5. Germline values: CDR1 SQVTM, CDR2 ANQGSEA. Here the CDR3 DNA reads TGCAGCGTTCAGGCACTAGCGGGAGAGACCCAGTACTTC. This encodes CSVQALAGETQYF.

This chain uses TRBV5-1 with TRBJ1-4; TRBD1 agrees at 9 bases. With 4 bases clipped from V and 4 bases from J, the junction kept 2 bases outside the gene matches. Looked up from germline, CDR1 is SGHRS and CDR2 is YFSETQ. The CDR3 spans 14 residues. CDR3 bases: TGCGCCAGCAGCATGGGACAGGGTAATGAAAAACTGTTTTTT. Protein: CASSMGQGNEKLFF.

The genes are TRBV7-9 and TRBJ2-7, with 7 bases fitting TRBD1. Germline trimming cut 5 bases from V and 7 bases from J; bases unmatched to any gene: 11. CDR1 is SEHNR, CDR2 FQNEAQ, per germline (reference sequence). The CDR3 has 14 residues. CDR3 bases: TGTGCCAGCAGCCGGACAGGCCAGAGAGAGGAGCAGTACTTC. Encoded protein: CASSRTGQREEQYF.

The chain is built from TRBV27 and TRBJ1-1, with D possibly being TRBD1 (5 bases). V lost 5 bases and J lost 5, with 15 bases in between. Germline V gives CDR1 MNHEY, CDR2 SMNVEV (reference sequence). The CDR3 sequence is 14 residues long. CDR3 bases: TGTGCCAGCAGTCTCACAACAGGAAGAACTGAAGCTTTCTTT. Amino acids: CASSLTTGRTEAFF.

CDR3 bases: TGTGCCAGCAGCTTAAGCGTTGGCACTGAAGCTTTCTTT. Its protein product is CASSLSVGTEAFF. The V and J genes are TRBV7-3 and TRBJ1-1; D is ambiguous. V lost 1 base and J 4 bases, leaving 7 bases between the germline ends. The germline gives CDR1 SGHTA, CDR2 FQGTGA. The CDR3 has 13 amino acids.

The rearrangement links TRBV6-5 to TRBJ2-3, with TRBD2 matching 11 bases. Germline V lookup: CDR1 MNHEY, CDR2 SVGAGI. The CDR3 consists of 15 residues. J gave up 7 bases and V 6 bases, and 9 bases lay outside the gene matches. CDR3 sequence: CASRVLAGGTNTQYF. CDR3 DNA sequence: TGTGCCAGCAGGGTCCTAGCGGGAGGAACTAATACGCAGTATTTT.

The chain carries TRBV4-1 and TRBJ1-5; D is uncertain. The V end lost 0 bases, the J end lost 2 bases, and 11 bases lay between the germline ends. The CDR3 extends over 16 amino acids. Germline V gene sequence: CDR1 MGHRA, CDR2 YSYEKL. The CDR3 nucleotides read TGCGCCAGCAGCCAAGATATCGGGGAAGGCAATCAGCCCCAGCATTTT. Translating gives CASSQDIGEGNQPQHF.

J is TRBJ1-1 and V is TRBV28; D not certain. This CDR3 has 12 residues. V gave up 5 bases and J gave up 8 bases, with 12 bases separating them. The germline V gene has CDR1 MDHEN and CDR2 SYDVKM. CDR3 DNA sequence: TGTGCCAGCAGTCGGGAGGTTGGGGAAGCTTTCTTT. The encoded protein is CASSREVGEAFF.

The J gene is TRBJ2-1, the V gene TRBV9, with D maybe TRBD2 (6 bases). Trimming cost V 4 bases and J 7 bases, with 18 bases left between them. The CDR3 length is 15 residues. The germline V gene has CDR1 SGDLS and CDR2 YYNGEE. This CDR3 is CASSRRGDSRNEQFF. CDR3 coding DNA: TGTGCCAGCAGCCGTAGAGGGGACTCTAGGAATGAGCAGTTCTTC.

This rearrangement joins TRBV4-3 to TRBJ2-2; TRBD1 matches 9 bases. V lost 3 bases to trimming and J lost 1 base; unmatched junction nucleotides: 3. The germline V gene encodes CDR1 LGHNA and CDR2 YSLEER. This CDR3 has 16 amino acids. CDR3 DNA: TGCGCCAGCAGCCATAACAGGGGGCTGAACACCGGGGAGCTGTTTTTT. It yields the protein CASSHNRGLNTGELFF.

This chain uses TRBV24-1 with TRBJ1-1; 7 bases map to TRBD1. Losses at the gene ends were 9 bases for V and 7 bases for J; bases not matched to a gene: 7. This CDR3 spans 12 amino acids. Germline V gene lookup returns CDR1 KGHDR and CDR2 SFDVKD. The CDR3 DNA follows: TGTGCCACCGGGGACAGTTCAGATGAAGCTTTCTTT. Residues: CATGDSSDEAFF.

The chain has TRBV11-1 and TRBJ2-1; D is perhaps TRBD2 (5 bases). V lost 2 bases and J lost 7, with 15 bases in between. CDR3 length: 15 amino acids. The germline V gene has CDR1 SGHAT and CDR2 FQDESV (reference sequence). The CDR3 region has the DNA TGTGCCAGCAGCTTACGAGGCGGCCGGGGAAATGAGCAGTTCTTC. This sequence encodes CASSLRGGRGNEQFF.

CDR3 region: CASSLVGVGSPLHF. CDR3 coding DNA: TGCGCCAGCAGCTTGGTAGGGGTAGGTTCACCCCTCCACTTT. J is TRBJ1-6 and V is TRBV5-1; tentative D call: TRBD1 (5 bases). The germline V gene has CDR1 SGHRS and CDR2 YFSETQ. V was shortened by 0 bases and J by 9 bases, with 10 bases between the two germline ends. The CDR3 loop spans 14 amino acids.

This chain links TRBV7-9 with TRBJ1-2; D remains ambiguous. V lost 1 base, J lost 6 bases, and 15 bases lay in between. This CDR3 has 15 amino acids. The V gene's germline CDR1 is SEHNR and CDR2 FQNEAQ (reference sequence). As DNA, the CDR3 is TGTGCCAGCAGCTTAGATTTCGGGTCGGGGAATGGCTACACCTTC. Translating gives CASSLDFGSGNGYTF.

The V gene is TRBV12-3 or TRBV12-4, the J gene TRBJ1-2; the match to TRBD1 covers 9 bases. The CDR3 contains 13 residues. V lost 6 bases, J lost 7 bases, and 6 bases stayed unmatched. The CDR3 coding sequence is TGTGCCAGCAGCGAACAGGGGGCAAGTGGCTACACCTTC. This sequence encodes CASSEQGASGYTF.

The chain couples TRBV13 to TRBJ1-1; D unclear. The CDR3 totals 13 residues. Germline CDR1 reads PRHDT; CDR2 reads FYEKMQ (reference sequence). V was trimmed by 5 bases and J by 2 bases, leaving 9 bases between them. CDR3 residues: CASSPTPNTEAFF. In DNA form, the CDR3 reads TGTGCCAGCAGCCCGACACCAAACACTGAAGCTTTCTTT.

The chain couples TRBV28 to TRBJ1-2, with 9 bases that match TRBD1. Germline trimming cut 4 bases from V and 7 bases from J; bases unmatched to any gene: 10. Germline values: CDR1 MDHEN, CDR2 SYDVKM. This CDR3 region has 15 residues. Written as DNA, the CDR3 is TGTGCCAGCAGTTCCTACGGGACAGGGTTTTTTGGCTACACCTTC. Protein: CASSSYGTGFFGYTF.

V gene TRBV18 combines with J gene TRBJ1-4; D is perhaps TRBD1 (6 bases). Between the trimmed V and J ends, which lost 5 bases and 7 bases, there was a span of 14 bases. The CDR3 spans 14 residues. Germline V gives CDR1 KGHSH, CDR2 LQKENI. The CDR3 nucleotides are TGTGCCAGCTCAGCAACAGGGACGGCTGAAAAACTGTTTTTT. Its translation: CASSATGTAEKLFF.

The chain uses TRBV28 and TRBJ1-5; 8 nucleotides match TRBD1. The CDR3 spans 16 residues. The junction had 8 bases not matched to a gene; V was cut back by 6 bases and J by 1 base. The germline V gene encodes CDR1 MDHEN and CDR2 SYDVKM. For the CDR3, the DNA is TGTGCCAGCAGGAGTATTGACAGGGGAAGCAATCAGCCCCAGCATTTT. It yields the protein CASRSIDRGSNQPQHF.

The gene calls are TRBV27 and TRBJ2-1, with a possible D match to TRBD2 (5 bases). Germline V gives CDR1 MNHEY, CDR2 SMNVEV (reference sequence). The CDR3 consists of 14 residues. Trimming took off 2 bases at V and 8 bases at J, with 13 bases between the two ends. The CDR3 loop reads CASSLGTRGDEQFF. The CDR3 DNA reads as TGTGCCAGCAGTTTAGGTACTAGAGGCGATGAGCAGTTCTTC.

The CDR3 nucleotides read TGTGCCAGCAGCCCTCTCTATACGGGACAGGGTGATGGCTACACCTTC. As protein: CASSPLYTGQGDGYTF. V and J are TRBV12-1 and TRBJ1-2; TRBD1 was called by the table and not checked on the DNA. TRBV12-1 corresponds to a pseudogene. This CDR3 region has 16 residues.

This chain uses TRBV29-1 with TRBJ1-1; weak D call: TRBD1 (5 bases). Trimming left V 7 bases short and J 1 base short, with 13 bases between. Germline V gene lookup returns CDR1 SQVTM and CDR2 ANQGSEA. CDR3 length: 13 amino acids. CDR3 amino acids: CSATPRGNTEAFF. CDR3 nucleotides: TGCAGCGCTACCCCTAGGGGGAACACTGAAGCTTTCTTT.

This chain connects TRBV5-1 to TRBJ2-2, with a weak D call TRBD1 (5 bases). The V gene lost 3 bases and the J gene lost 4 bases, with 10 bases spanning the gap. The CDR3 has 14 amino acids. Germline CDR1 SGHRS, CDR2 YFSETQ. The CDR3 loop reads CASSSSGSTGELFF. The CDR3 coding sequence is TGCGCCAGCAGCTCGTCAGGGTCCACCGGGGAGCTGTTTTTT.